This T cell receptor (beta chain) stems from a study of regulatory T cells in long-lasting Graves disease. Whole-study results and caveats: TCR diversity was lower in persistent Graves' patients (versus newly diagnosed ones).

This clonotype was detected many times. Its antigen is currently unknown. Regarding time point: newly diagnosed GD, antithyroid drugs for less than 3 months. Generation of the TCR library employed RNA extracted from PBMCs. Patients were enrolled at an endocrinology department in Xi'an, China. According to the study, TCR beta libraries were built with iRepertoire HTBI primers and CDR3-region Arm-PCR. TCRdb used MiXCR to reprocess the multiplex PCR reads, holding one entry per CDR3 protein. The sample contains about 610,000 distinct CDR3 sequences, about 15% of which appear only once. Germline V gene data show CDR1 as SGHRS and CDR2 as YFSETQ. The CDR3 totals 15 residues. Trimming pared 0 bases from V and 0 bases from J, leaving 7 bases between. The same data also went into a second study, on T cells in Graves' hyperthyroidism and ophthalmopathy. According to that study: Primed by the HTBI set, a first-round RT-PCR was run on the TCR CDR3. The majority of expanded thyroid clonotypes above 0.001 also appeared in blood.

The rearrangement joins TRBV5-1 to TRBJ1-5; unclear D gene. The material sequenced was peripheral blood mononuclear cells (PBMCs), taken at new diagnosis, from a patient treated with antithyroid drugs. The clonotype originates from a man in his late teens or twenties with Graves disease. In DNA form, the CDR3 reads TGCGCCAGCAGCTTGGACGGGAATAGCAATCAGCCCCAGCATTTT. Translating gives CASSLDGNSNQPQHF.